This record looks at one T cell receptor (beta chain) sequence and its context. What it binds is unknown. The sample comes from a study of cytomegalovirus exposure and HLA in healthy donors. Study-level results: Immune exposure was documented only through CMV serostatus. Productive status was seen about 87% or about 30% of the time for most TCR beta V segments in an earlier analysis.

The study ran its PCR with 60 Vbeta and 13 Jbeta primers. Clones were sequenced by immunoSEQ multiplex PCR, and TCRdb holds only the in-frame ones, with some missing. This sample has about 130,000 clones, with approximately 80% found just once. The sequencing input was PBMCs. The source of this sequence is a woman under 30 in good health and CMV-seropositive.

The CDR3 spells CASSIRGGSYNEQFF. The DNA of the CDR3 is TGTGCCAGTAGTATCCGGGGGGGCTCCTACAATGAGCAGTTCTTC. This chain links TRBV19 with TRBJ2-1, with TRBD2 matching 8 bases. This CDR3 is 15 amino acids long. Germline values: CDR1 LNHDA, CDR2 SQIVND (reference sequence). Losses at the gene ends were 3 bases for V and 0 bases for J; bases not matched to a gene: 1.